Each of the 30 T cell receptor beta chains below was sequenced from the same sample in a study of blood T cell repertoires in COVID-19. Using immunoSEQ multiplex PCR, the repertoire was profiled, and TCRdb retains in-frame clones only, with some absent. This table has approximately 250,000 clones, roughly nine tenths appearing once. Sample: peripheral blood. These receptors were collected from a man in his forties with active or convalescent COVID-19.

This clone was picked up one time. The junction does not match germline at one end; this may be a read error. The gene calls are TRBV5-1 and TRBJ2-5; TRBD2 agrees at 13 bases. Germline values: CDR1 SGHRS, CDR2 YFSETQ. CDR3 length: 15 residues. The CDR3 region is CASSLGLAGRETQYF. DNA for the CDR3: TGCGCCAGCAGTTTGGGACTAGCGGGACGGGAGACCCAGTACTTC.

The chain is built from TRBV5-1 and TRBJ2-1; tentative D call: TRBD1 (5 bases). The CDR3 runs to 14 residues. CDR1 and CDR2 from the germline V gene are SGHRS and YFSETQ. Trimming took off 6 bases at V and 9 bases at J, with 19 bases between the two ends. CDR3 sequence (DNA): TGCGCCAGCATGGGCGCCAGGGTAAGGGGTGAGCAGTTCTTC. It specifies CASMGARVRGEQFF.

This clone was seen a handful of times. The chain combines TRBV10-2 with TRBJ2-3, with 8 bases aligning to TRBD1. The CDR3 sequence is 14 residues long. V trimming: 6 bases; J trimming: 7 bases; junction bases outside the gene matches: 9. CDR1 and CDR2 (germline): WSHSY, SAAADI. The CDR3 DNA is TGCGCCAGCAGCCATCGGACAGGGATGAATACGCAGTATTTT. It yields the protein CASSHRTGMNTQYF.

The table lists this clone with a count of one. This sequence joins TRBV27 and TRBJ2-1; D not certain. V was pared by 5 bases and J by 10 bases, with 12 bases between. This CDR3 contains 12 residues. Germline V gives CDR1 MNHEY, CDR2 SMNVEV (reference sequence). The CDR3 bases are TGTGCCAGCAGTCCACTGAACCTAGAGCAGTTCTTC. As protein: CASSPLNLEQFF.

The rearrangement uses TRBV25-1 and TRBJ2-3, with TRBD2 identical over 9 bases. The CDR3 totals 17 residues. V shed 2 bases and J 1 base; nucleotides not matched to a gene: 7. Germline loops: CDR1 MGHDK, CDR2 SYGVNS. Here the CDR3 DNA reads TGTGCCAGCAGTGAAGCTTTCCAGCGGGGGGGCACAGATACGCAGTATTTT. It yields the protein CASSEAFQRGGTDTQYF.

The chain links TRBV28 to TRBJ1-2; D might be TRBD1 (5 bases). This CDR3 is 16 amino acids long. V was cut by 7 bases and J by 3 bases, with 21 bases left in between. In germline, CDR1 is MDHEN, CDR2 SYDVKM. CDR3 bases: TGTGCCAGCACTCCACCACGGGGGGGTGGGCACTATGGCTACACCTTC. It specifies CASTPPRGGGHYGYTF.

The rearrangement links TRBV10-1 to TRBJ2-7, with a weak D call TRBD1 (5 bases). This CDR3 is 14 amino acids long. Germline V gene data show CDR1 as WNHNN and CDR2 as SYGVQD (reference sequence). V gave up 0 bases and J gave up 7 bases, with 13 bases separating them. The DNA for the CDR3 is TGCGCCAGCAGTGAGTCGGGCCCCCAGGGAGAGCAGTACTTC. This sequence encodes CASSESGPQGEQYF.

V is TRBV2 and J is TRBJ2-1; TRBD2 is a possible D gene (8 bases). Trimming removed 6 bases at V and 4 bases at J, with 19 bases between. CDR1 is SNHLY and CDR2 is FYNNEI in the germline V gene. The CDR3 has 16 amino acids. CDR3 sequence reads: CASSREGTASYNEQFF. The CDR3 bases are TGTGCCAGCAGCCGGGAGGGGACAGCCTCGTACAATGAGCAGTTCTTC. Full variable domain (rest looked up from reference TRBV2 and TRBJ2-1): EPEVTQTPSHQVTQMGQEVILRCVPISNHLYFYWYRQILGQKVEFLVSFYNNEISEKSEIFDDQFSVERPDGSNFTLKIRSTKLEDSAMYFCASSREGTASYNEQFFGPGTRLTVL.

The chain has TRBV5-1 and TRBJ2-2, with 7 bases identical to TRBD1. The CDR3 spans 16 residues. With 0 bases clipped from V and 0 bases from J, the junction kept 2 bases outside the gene matches. Germline CDR1 and CDR2: SGHRS and YFSETQ. CDR3 region: CASSLVQGANTGELFF. DNA for the CDR3: TGCGCCAGCAGCTTGGTTCAGGGGGCGAACACCGGGGAGCTGTTTTTT.

The chain has TRBV11-2 and TRBJ1-1; D gene ambiguous. The CDR3 contains 12 residues. V was trimmed by 5 bases and J by 11 bases, leaving 15 bases between them. CDR1 is SGHAT, CDR2 FQNNGV, per germline. CDR3 loop: CASSASDRGAFF. The CDR3 coding sequence is TGTGCCAGCAGCGCCTCGGACCGCGGGGCTTTCTTT.

This clone was recorded only once. This chain uses TRBV10-2 with TRBJ1-5; D unclear. This CDR3 is 14 amino acids long. Trimming cost V 1 base and J 7 bases, with 11 bases left between them. The germline V gene has CDR1 WSHSY and CDR2 SAAADI. CDR3: CASSELGPGQPQHF. DNA for the CDR3: TGCGCCAGCAGTGAGTTAGGTCCCGGGCAGCCCCAGCATTTT.

This rearrangement joins TRBV3-1 (or the pseudogene TRBV3-2) to TRBJ2-3; 10 nucleotides match TRBD1. Germline V CDR1 and CDR2: LGHDT, YNNKEL (reference sequence). V dropped 5 bases and J dropped 1; count of bases not matched to a gene: 6. This CDR3 comprises 16 residues. CDR3 loop: CASSDSGTGGTDTQYF. The CDR3 DNA is TGTGCCAGCAGCGATTCCGGGACAGGGGGCACAGATACGCAGTATTTT.

The chain has TRBV7-9 and TRBJ1-2; no reliable D call. The CDR3 is 14 residues long. The V gene lost 5 bases and the J gene lost 4 bases, with 14 bases spanning the gap. In germline, CDR1 is SEHNR, CDR2 FQNEAQ (reference sequence). The CDR3 nucleotides are TGTGCCAGCAGCCCCGTCGGGAGCACCTATGGCTACACCTTC. Its protein is CASSPVGSTYGYTF.

This clone was detected once. V usage is TRBV28 and J usage is TRBJ2-6; D unresolved. The CDR3 spans 13 residues. With 6 bases removed from V and 0 bases from J, the gap between germline ends came to 3 bases. Germline lookup yields CDR1 MDHEN and CDR2 SYDVKM. The CDR3 region has the DNA TGTGCCAGCAGGAGCTCTGGGGCCAACGTCCTGACTTTC. Translated, it gives CASRSSGANVLTF.

This chain connects TRBV30 to TRBJ2-3; TRBD2 agrees at 11 bases. Trimming at V came to 2 bases and at J to 1 base, leaving 2 bases not matched to a gene. The V gene's germline CDR1 is GTSNPN and CDR2 SVGIG (reference sequence). The CDR3 consists of 15 residues. CDR3 residues: CAWSYSGGGTDTQYF. As DNA, the CDR3 is TGTGCCTGGAGTTATAGCGGGGGGGGCACAGATACGCAGTATTTT.

This clone appeared once. The chain links TRBV7-8 to TRBJ2-1; 8 nucleotides align to TRBD2. Germline loops: CDR1 SGHVS, CDR2 FQNEAQ. The J segment lost 9 bases and the V segment lost 0 bases, leaving 13 bases of the junction unmatched. This CDR3 has 17 residues. CDR3 sequence: CASSLAAAGVPSSEQFF. For the CDR3, the DNA is TGTGCCAGCAGCTTAGCGGCAGCGGGAGTCCCATCAAGTGAGCAGTTCTTC.

The chain recombines TRBV29-1 with TRBJ1-6, with D unresolved. The germline gives CDR1 SQVTM, CDR2 ANQGSEA. CDR3 length equals 13 residues. Trimming cost V 4 bases and J 10 bases, with 14 bases left between them. CDR3 loop: CSVVEQAGSPLHF. The CDR3 bases are TGCAGCGTTGTCGAGCAGGCGGGGTCACCCCTCCACTTT.

The chain links TRBV19 to TRBJ1-4; the match to TRBD1 covers 7 bases. The V and J ends lost 4 bases and 7 bases, in that order; junction bases with no gene match: 6. The CDR3 runs 14 residues. Germline loops: CDR1 LNHDA, CDR2 SQIVND (reference sequence). The CDR3 DNA reads TGTGCCAGTAGTAGGGGACAGTTCCCTGAAAAACTGTTTTTT. Translating it yields CASSRGQFPEKLFF.

The gene calls are TRBV5-1 and TRBJ2-5, with TRBD1 as a possible D gene (5 bases). This CDR3 has 13 residues. CDR1 SGHRS and CDR2 YFSETQ come from the germline V gene. Trimming took off 5 bases at V and 5 bases at J, with 13 bases between the two ends. The CDR3 DNA sequence: TGCGCCAGCAGGCCTCAAGGGGTGGAGACCCAGTACTTC. It specifies CASRPQGVETQYF.

CDR3 region: CASSLPDSPLHF. The DNA for the CDR3 is TGCGCCAGCAGCTTACCGGATTCACCCCTCCACTTT. The V gene is TRBV5-1, the J gene TRBJ1-6, with unresolved D. This CDR3 contains 12 residues. Germline CDR1 and CDR2: SGHRS and YFSETQ. The V and J ends lost 2 bases and 8 bases respectively, with 5 bases between them.

The chain couples TRBV15 to TRBJ1-4; 10 bases are shared with TRBD1. The CDR3 sequence is 16 residues long. V shed 2 bases, J shed 8 bases, and the junction held 8 bases outside the gene matches. Looked up from germline, CDR1 is LNHNV and CDR2 is YYDKDF (reference sequence). The CDR3: CATSRKPDRGREKLFF. The CDR3 coding sequence is TGTGCCACCAGCAGAAAACCCGACAGGGGGCGCGAAAAACTGTTTTTT.

About this clone: An end of the junction differs from the germline gene, which may be a read error. The chain carries TRBV3-1 (or the pseudogene TRBV3-2) and TRBJ2-1, with a tentative D call TRBD2 (7 bases). This CDR3 is 12 amino acids long. Germline V lookup: CDR1 LGHDT, CDR2 YNNKEL (reference sequence). CDR3 nucleotides: TGTGCCAGCAGCCAAGATGGGGGGGGCGTTGTCTTC. Its translation: CASSQDGGGVVF.

The chain couples TRBV30 to TRBJ1-5; 9 positions agree with TRBD1. Germline V CDR1 and CDR2: GTSNPN, SVGIG (reference sequence). The CDR3 has 15 residues. V trimming: 2 bases; J trimming: 7 bases; junction bases outside the gene matches: 9. CDR3 in amino acids: CAWSTGTGRGQPQHF. DNA for the CDR3: TGTGCCTGGAGTACCGGGACAGGGAGAGGGCAGCCCCAGCATTTT.

The J gene is TRBJ2-7, the V gene TRBV2; 9 nucleotides line up with TRBD1. With V trimmed by 8 bases and J by 3 bases, 2 bases remained unmatched. CDR1 is SNHLY, CDR2 FYNNEI, per germline. CDR3 size: 12 residues. The CDR3 DNA reads as TGTGCCAGCCGGACAGGGGACTACGAGCAGTACTTC. It translates to CASRTGDYEQYF.

The gene calls are TRBV28 and TRBJ1-5; D gene uncertain. Germline V gives CDR1 MDHEN, CDR2 SYDVKM. This CDR3 region has 15 residues. V lost 6 bases to trimming and J lost 3 bases, with 15 bases between them. The chain's CDR3 is CASSSPTRDNQPQHF. The DNA for the CDR3 is TGTGCCAGCAGCTCCCCAACGAGGGACAATCAGCCCCAGCATTTT.

This chain connects TRBV25-1 to TRBJ1-2, with TRBD1 as a possible D gene (5 bases). V lost 0 bases, J lost 7 bases, and 12 bases lay in between. The CDR3 spans 14 residues. Per germline, CDR1 MGHDK and CDR2 SYGVNS. The CDR3 here is CASSEYRVFFGYTF. The CDR3 coding sequence is TGTGCCAGCAGTGAATACAGGGTATTTTTTGGCTACACCTTC.

Concerning this clone itself: The same CDR3 also results from other DNA sequences found in this sample. CDR3 sequence (DNA): TGCGCCAGCAGCTTAGGACAGGGGGCAAGAACTGAAGCTTTCTTT. This encodes CASSLGQGARTEAFF. The rearrangement uses TRBV5-1 and TRBJ1-1; 11 nucleotides line up with TRBD1. The V and J ends lost 2 bases and 5 bases, in that order; junction bases with no gene match: 5. This CDR3 is 15 amino acids long. Looked up from germline, CDR1 is SGHRS and CDR2 is YFSETQ.

This clone has a single count. The chain has TRBV30 and TRBJ2-1; D is undetermined. Germline assignment: CDR1 GTSNPN and CDR2 SVGIG (reference sequence). Trimming cost V 1 base and J 0 bases, with 10 bases left between them. The CDR3 runs to 15 residues. CDR3 amino acids: CAWSGAPSSYNEQFF. The DNA of the CDR3 is TGTGCCTGGAGTGGAGCGCCGAGCTCCTACAATGAGCAGTTCTTC. Drawing the rest from reference TRBV30 and TRBJ2-1, the complete variable domain is SQTIHQWPATLVQPVGSPLSLECTVEGTSNPNLYWYRQAAGRGLQLLFYSVGIGQISSEVPQNLSASRPQDRQFILSSKKLLLSDSGFYLCAWSGAPSSYNEQFFGPGTRLTVL.

This rearrangement joins TRBV27 to TRBJ1-2, with a tentative D call TRBD1 (5 bases). Germline-derived CDR1 and CDR2 are MNHEY and SMNVEV (reference sequence). Trimming removed 2 bases from V and 3 bases from J, with 16 bases in between. The CDR3 covers 16 residues. The CDR3 spells CASSLQNRPQYYGYTF. In DNA, the CDR3 is TGTGCCAGCAGTTTACAAAACAGGCCTCAGTACTATGGCTACACCTTC.

This chain connects TRBV12-5 to TRBJ2-3; 7 bases map to TRBD1. Germline V CDR1 and CDR2: LGHNT, FRNRAP. The CDR3 runs 16 residues. The ends lost 0 bases at V and 6 bases at J; junction bases unmatched: 9. The CDR3 loop is CASGLVGEGGSDTQYF. The CDR3 DNA is TGTGCTAGTGGTTTGGTAGGCGAAGGGGGCTCTGATACGCAGTATTTT.